This T cell receptor (beta chain) is drawn from a study of blood T cell repertoires in COVID-19. Study details: The study drew acute and convalescent COVID-19 samples from the United States, Italy and Spain. In each case, the material was cDNA or gDNA derived from T cells, B-cell-depleted T cells, or PBMCs.

Per the original methods: Amplification of reference gene primers provided the estimated nucleated cell counts. TCRdb keeps only in-frame clones here, not all; method: immunoSEQ multiplex PCR. The V and J calls and clone size are taken from that table; D and trimming were inferred from the DNA. The sample holds approximately 37,000 clones, 80% to 90% seen once. Sequenced input: peripheral blood. The clonotype originates from a woman in her sixties or seventies with acute or convalescent COVID-19.

The CDR3 loop is CASSVRAGTFNEKLFF. The CDR3, as DNA: TGTGCCAGCAGTGTGAGGGCAGGGACATTCAATGAAAAACTGTTTTTT. This chain uses TRBV2 with TRBJ1-4; maybe TRBD1 (6 bases). Germline V gives CDR1 SNHLY, CDR2 FYNNEI. The V and J ends lost 4 bases and 5 bases respectively, with 17 bases between them. CDR3 length: 16 residues.